These 32 T cell receptor beta chains came from one sample sequenced in a study of CD8 T cells in Susac syndrome (dated by TCRdb to 2018 to 2020). The method behind the library was the immunoSEQ multiplex PCR assay. RNA was extracted using the RNeasy kit, and about 0.5 to 1 microgram was reverse transcribed with random hexamers. The public reads were reprocessed in TCRdb via fastp at Q25 and MiXCR, keeping in-frame beta chains. Identical CDR3 proteins give one entry, which carries the most common genes and DNA. The sample profile shows around 300,000 distinct CDR3 sequences; approximately 90% of them were found once. The ten largest clones represent less than 0.08% of the sample. The specimen sequenced was CD4+ T cells from PBMCs. The receptors derive from a human donor with multiple sclerosis.

V and J are TRBV19 and TRBJ2-5, with D possibly called TRBD1 or TRBD2 (5 bases each). Trimming took off 3 bases at V and 4 bases at J, with 15 bases between the two ends. Per germline, CDR1 LNHDA and CDR2 SQIVND (reference sequence). The CDR3 sequence is 15 residues long. CDR3 sequence: CASSIEGRRIETQYF. The DNA for the CDR3 is TGTGCCAGTAGTATTGAGGGACGAAGGATAGAGACCCAGTACTTC. Full variable domain (missing parts from reference TRBV19 and TRBJ2-5): DGGITQSPKYLFRKEGQNVTLSCEQNLNHDAMYWYRQDPGQGLRLIYYSQIVNDFQKGDIAEGYSVSREKKESFPLTVTSAQKNPTAFYLCASSIEGRRIETQYFGPGTRLLVL.

The chain joins TRBV3-1 to TRBJ2-1, with 10 bases fitting TRBD2. This CDR3 spans 16 amino acids. Trimming at V came to 0 bases and at J to 14 bases, leaving 13 bases not matched to a gene. Germline loops: CDR1 LGHDT, CDR2 YNNKEL (reference sequence). CDR3 sequence (DNA): TGTGCCAGCAGCCAAGATTGGCGGGGTAGCGGGAGGTTGAAGTTCTTC. This translates into CASSQDWRGSGRLKFF.

This chain connects TRBV27 to TRBJ2-2; 14 positions match TRBD2. CDR3 size: 15 residues. Germline CDR1 MNHEY, CDR2 SMNVEV (reference sequence). V dropped 8 bases and J dropped 1; count of bases not matched to a gene: 0. CDR3 coding DNA: TGTGCCAGCGGGACTAGCGGGAGGAACACCGGGGAGCTGTTTTTT. Encoded protein: CASGTSGRNTGELFF.

This chain uses TRBV29-1 with TRBJ1-4, with D possibly matching TRBD1 (5 bases). Between the trimmed V and J ends, which lost 5 bases and 8 bases, there was a span of 18 bases. In germline, CDR1 is SQVTM, CDR2 ANQGSEA. CDR3 length: 14 residues. The CDR3 nucleotides read TGCAGCGTTCCCGGGGGGGGGAATAGGGAAAAACTGTTTTTT. Protein sequence: CSVPGGGNREKLFF.

The chain uses TRBV30 and TRBJ2-4; 9 nucleotides agree with TRBD1. The CDR3 has 18 residues. With 1 base clipped from V and 3 bases from J, the junction kept 13 bases outside the gene matches. Per germline, CDR1 GTSNPN and CDR2 SVGIG (reference sequence). The CDR3: CAWSGTGALWGGKNIQYF. The CDR3 DNA reads TGTGCCTGGAGTGGGACAGGGGCCCTGTGGGGGGGCAAAAACATTCAGTACTTC.

CDR3 in amino acids: CATLDQIGSAGELFF. CDR3 DNA sequence: TGTGCCACCCTCGATCAAATCGGCAGCGCCGGGGAGCTGTTTTTT. The chain has TRBV6-2 or TRBV6-3 and TRBJ2-2, with no clear D. Trimming stripped 10 bases from V and 6 bases from J, with 21 bases between. CDR1 and CDR2 from the germline V gene are MNHEY and SVGEGT. The CDR3 length is 15 residues.

The rearrangement uses TRBV29-1 and TRBJ2-7, with 8 bases identical to TRBD1. This CDR3 region has 14 residues. V was clipped by 7 bases and J by 0 bases; unmatched bases: 8. Germline lookup yields CDR1 SQVTM and CDR2 ANQGSEA. CDR3 in DNA: TGCAGCGCCAAGACTACAGGGGGCTCCTACGAGCAGTACTTC. Translating it yields CSAKTTGGSYEQYF.

The gene calls are TRBV20-1 and TRBJ1-4; TRBD1 is a possible D gene (5 bases). Germline CDR1 and CDR2: DFQATT and SNEGSKA (reference sequence). The CDR3 has 13 residues. V was cut by 2 bases and J by 6 bases, with 10 bases left in between. The chain's CDR3 is CSARQGLDEKLFF. The CDR3 coding sequence is TGCAGTGCTAGACAGGGTCTGGATGAAAAACTGTTTTTT.

This rearrangement joins TRBV5-1 to TRBJ2-3; 12 bases are a match to TRBD2. Trimming cost V 4 bases and J 6 bases; bases outside gene matches: 18. From germline, CDR1 is SGHRS and CDR2 YFSETQ. This CDR3 contains 19 residues. The CDR3 loop reads CASSRLTASTSGGSDTQYF. In DNA, the CDR3 is TGCGCCAGCAGCCGATTGACAGCTTCGACTAGCGGGGGCAGTGATACGCAGTATTTT.

The chain joins TRBV20-1 to TRBJ1-4; 9 nucleotides align to TRBD1. The V segment lost 6 bases and the J segment 8 bases; nucleotides outside the gene matches: 7. The germline V gene encodes CDR1 DFQATT and CDR2 SNEGSKA (reference sequence). The CDR3 length is 13 residues. The CDR3 spells CSANRGRWEKLFF. The CDR3 DNA follows: TGCAGTGCAAACAGGGGGCGTTGGGAAAAACTGTTTTTT.

The chain links TRBV7-8 to TRBJ1-6, with 8 bases identical to TRBD1. Germline loops: CDR1 SGHVS, CDR2 FQNEAQ. V trimming: 4 bases; J trimming: 5 bases; junction bases outside the gene matches: 1. This CDR3 is 14 amino acids long. In nucleotides, the CDR3 is TGTGCCAGCAGCTGGACAGGGAATAATTCACCCCTCCACTTT. Translating it yields CASSWTGNNSPLHF. The complete variable domain, with remaining parts taken from reference TRBV7-8 and TRBJ1-6, reads GAGVSQSPRYKVAKRGQDVALRCDPISGHVSLFWYQQALGQGPEFLTYFQNEAQLDKSGLPSDRFFAERPEGSVSTLKIQRTQQEDSAVYLCASSWTGNNSPLHFGNGTRLTVT.

The J gene is TRBJ1-1, the V gene TRBV30; D might be TRBD1 (5 bases). Per the germline V gene, CDR1 is GTSNPN and CDR2 is SVGIG (reference sequence). V gave up 4 bases and J gave up 4 bases, with 13 bases separating them. The CDR3 has 13 residues. The CDR3 coding sequence is TGTGCCTGGATGGGGGGTGGAAGCACTGAAGCTTTCTTT. This translates into CAWMGGGSTEAFF.

This chain uses TRBV29-1 with TRBJ1-1; unclear D gene. The length of the CDR3 is 11 residues. Trimming took off 3 bases at V and 6 bases at J, with 8 bases between the two ends. Looked up from germline, CDR1 is SQVTM and CDR2 is ANQGSEA. The chain's CDR3 is CSVDRPSEAFF. CDR3 nucleotide sequence: TGCAGCGTTGACCGTCCTTCTGAAGCTTTCTTT.

This chain joins TRBV4-1 and TRBJ1-5, with D hard to call. CDR1 and CDR2 from the germline V gene are MGHRA and YSYEKL. This CDR3 spans 15 amino acids. Trimming took off 0 bases at V and 6 bases at J, with 12 bases between the two ends. The CDR3 nucleotides read TGCGCCAGCAGCCAAGAAGGAGGGTATGGTCAGCCCCAGCATTTT. Its translation is CASSQEGGYGQPQHF.

The V gene is TRBV3-1, the J gene TRBJ2-7, with a weak D call TRBD2 (7 bases). The CDR3 totals 17 residues. V dropped 0 bases and J dropped 2 bases, with 17 bases sitting between them. From germline, CDR1 is LGHDT and CDR2 YNNKEL (reference sequence). The CDR3 loop is CASSQDWGGQTPYEQYF. CDR3 nucleotides: TGTGCCAGCAGCCAAGATTGGGGGGGCCAGACGCCCTACGAGCAGTACTTC.

V gene TRBV5-1 combines with J gene TRBJ2-1; a weak D match, TRBD1 (6 bases). The CDR3 contains 16 residues. Trimming shortened V by 4 bases and J by 0 bases, and 14 bases separated the two germline ends. Germline CDR1 is SGHRS and CDR2 is YFSETQ. The CDR3 sequence: CASSKLQGSSYNEQFF. The CDR3 region has the DNA TGCGCCAGCAGCAAGCTACAGGGCAGCTCCTACAATGAGCAGTTCTTC.

The chain joins TRBV5-1 to TRBJ1-1; TRBD1 might be the D (5 bases). Per germline, CDR1 SGHRS and CDR2 YFSETQ. The CDR3 sequence is 14 residues long. The V and J ends lost 3 bases and 4 bases respectively, with 13 bases between them. Here the CDR3 reads CASSSTLGVTEAFF. The DNA for the CDR3 is TGCGCCAGCAGCTCGACTTTGGGGGTCACTGAAGCTTTCTTT.

V gene TRBV2 combines with J gene TRBJ2-1; possibly TRBD1 for D (5 bases). CDR1 and CDR2 (germline): SNHLY, FYNNEI. V was clipped by 3 bases and J by 4 bases, with 13 bases between them. The length of the CDR3 is 15 residues. Written as DNA, the CDR3 is TGTGCCAGCAGTGATTGGGGCACCCTTTACAATGAGCAGTTCTTC. Protein product: CASSDWGTLYNEQFF.

This sequence joins TRBV6-5 and TRBJ2-4, with 13 positions matching TRBD2. Germline V lookup: CDR1 MNHEY, CDR2 SVGAGI. The length of the CDR3 is 15 residues. J gave up 7 bases and V 5 bases, and 5 bases lay outside the gene matches. Written as DNA, the CDR3 is TGTGCCAGCAGTCCTAAGACTAGCGGGGGGAACATTCAGTACTTC. Its protein product is CASSPKTSGGNIQYF.

This rearrangement joins TRBV5-4 to TRBJ1-2; 10 nucleotides match TRBD1. From germline, CDR1 is SGHNT and CDR2 YYREEE (reference sequence). This CDR3 has 13 amino acids. After removal of 0 bases from V and 10 bases from J, the junction contained 3 bases not matched to a gene. In DNA, the CDR3 is TGTGCCAGCAGCTTGGTGGGACAGGGGAACTACACCTTC. Amino acids: CASSLVGQGNYTF.

The gene calls are TRBV3-1 and TRBJ1-5; D is unclear. Trimming cost V 2 bases and J 3 bases, with 11 bases left between them. CDR3 length: 15 amino acids. Per the germline V gene, CDR1 is LGHDT and CDR2 is YNNKEL (reference sequence). The CDR3, as DNA: TGTGCCAGCAGCCAATCCTTTAGGAACAATCAGCCCCAGCATTTT. This translates into CASSQSFRNNQPQHF.

This chain connects TRBV27 to TRBJ1-2; D may be TRBD1 (6 bases). Per germline, CDR1 MNHEY and CDR2 SMNVEV (reference sequence). V dropped 6 bases and J dropped 6 bases, with 20 bases sitting between them. This CDR3 has 15 residues. As DNA, the CDR3 is TGTGCCAGCAGCACCCGTACGCGGGGGGGCGATGGCTACACCTTC. Encoded protein: CASSTRTRGGDGYTF.

This clonotype was observed a few times. For the CDR3, the DNA is TGTGCCTGGAGTGTAACCCGGGGTACAGGCTACACCTTC. Protein sequence: CAWSVTRGTGYTF. V gene TRBV30 combines with J gene TRBJ1-2; D is uncertain. The CDR3 runs 13 residues. The V and J ends lost 0 bases and 8 bases respectively, with 13 bases between them. The germline V gene encodes CDR1 GTSNPN and CDR2 SVGIG (reference sequence).

In its sample, this clonotype was seen a few times. The chain carries TRBV6-1 and TRBJ1-1; 8 positions match TRBD1. The V and J ends lost 7 bases and 5 bases, in that order; junction bases with no gene match: 9. The CDR3 runs to 14 residues. CDR1 and CDR2 from the germline V gene are MNHNS and SASEGT. This CDR3 is CASNKQGVGTEAFF. The CDR3 coding sequence is TGTGCCAGCAACAAACAGGGGGTTGGTACTGAAGCTTTCTTT.

The chain joins TRBV2 to TRBJ1-5, with a tentative D call TRBD1 (5 bases). CDR3 length equals 15 residues. Per the germline V gene, CDR1 is SNHLY and CDR2 is FYNNEI. Trimming pared 4 bases from V and 2 bases from J, leaving 12 bases between. The DNA of the CDR3 is TGTGCCAGCAGTGGAGGGGACGGGGGCAATCAGCCCCAGCATTTT. This codes for CASSGGDGGNQPQHF. The full variable domain, rest sourced from reference TRBV2 and TRBJ1-5, is EPEVTQTPSHQVTQMGQEVILRCVPISNHLYFYWYRQILGQKVEFLVSFYNNEISEKSEIFDDQFSVERPDGSNFTLKIRSTKLEDSAMYFCASSGGDGGNQPQHFGDGTRLSIL.

J is TRBJ2-4 and V is TRBV7-9, with D uncertain. CDR3 length equals 11 residues. Germline V gene data show CDR1 as SEHNR and CDR2 as FQNEAQ (reference sequence). The germline V and J ends were trimmed by 9 bases and 8 bases, with 11 bases remaining between them. The CDR3 here is CASSIKDIQYF. The CDR3 region has the DNA TGTGCCAGTTCTATCAAGGACATTCAGTACTTC. Looking up the rest from reference TRBV7-9 and TRBJ2-4 gives the full variable domain: DTGVSQNPRHKITKRGQNVTFRCDPISEHNRLYWYRQTLGQGPEFLTYFQNEAQLEKSRLLSDRFSAERPKGSFSTLEIQRTEQGDSAMYLCASSIKDIQYFGAGTRLSVL.

The chain links TRBV30 to TRBJ2-3; D uncertain. The CDR3 is 13 amino acids. Germline CDR1 is GTSNPN and CDR2 is SVGIG (reference sequence). Trimming removed 2 bases from V and 10 bases from J, with 16 bases in between. Here the CDR3 DNA reads TGTGCCTGGAGTCCAGACCGGGCCCCCGCGCAGTATTTT. Its protein is CAWSPDRAPAQYF.

The V call is TRBV30, the J call TRBJ1-2; D gene unclear. V dropped 5 bases and J dropped 8 bases, with 9 bases sitting between them. Germline-derived CDR1 and CDR2 are GTSNPN and SVGIG (reference sequence). This CDR3 comprises 10 residues. DNA of the CDR3: TGTGCCTGGGAAGGGAAGGGCTACACCTTC. Translated: CAWEGKGYTF.

This sequence joins TRBV29-1 and TRBJ2-5, with no clear D. From germline, CDR1 is SQVTM and CDR2 ANQGSEA. This CDR3 has 12 amino acids. V gave up 4 bases and J gave up 2 bases, with 8 bases separating them. The CDR3, as DNA: TGCAGCGTTGTTGAGACGCAAGAGACCCAGTACTTC. Residues: CSVVETQETQYF. Supplemented by reference TRBV29-1 and TRBJ2-5, the full variable domain reads SAVISQKPSRDICQRGTSLTIQCQVDSQVTMMFWYRQQPGQSLTLIATANQGSEATYESGFVIDKFPISRPNLTFSTLTVSNMSPEDSSIYLCSVVETQETQYFGPGTRLLVL.

The chain combines TRBV7-2 with TRBJ2-6, with D possibly TRBD1 on 5 matching bases. CDR3 length equals 17 residues. The germline V and J ends were trimmed by 2 bases and 0 bases, with 11 bases remaining between them. From germline, CDR1 is SGHTA and CDR2 FQGNSA. The CDR3 spells CASSLRQPFSGANVLTF. In DNA form, the CDR3 reads TGTGCCAGCAGCTTAAGACAGCCTTTCTCTGGGGCCAACGTCCTGACTTTC.

This clonotype was detected only once. CDR3: CASSLVGGPNTGELFF. CDR3 nucleotide sequence: TGTGCCAGCAGCTTAGTAGGGGGGCCGAACACCGGGGAGCTGTTTTTT. The genes are TRBV7-2 and TRBJ2-2; D may correspond to TRBD1 or TRBD2 (6 bases each). Per germline, CDR1 SGHTA and CDR2 FQGNSA. This CDR3 comprises 16 residues. The V gene lost 1 base and the J gene lost 0 bases, with 9 bases spanning the gap.

This chain uses TRBV5-1 with TRBJ1-2, with 9 bases fitting TRBD1. The CDR3 length is 17 residues. The junction had 17 bases not matched to a gene; V was cut back by 4 bases and J by 7 bases. CDR1 and CDR2 from the germline V gene are SGHRS and YFSETQ. For the CDR3, the DNA is TGCGCCAGCAGCGGACGGCGGTCGGGACAGGGAATTGGTGGCTACACCTTC. It specifies CASSGRRSGQGIGGYTF.